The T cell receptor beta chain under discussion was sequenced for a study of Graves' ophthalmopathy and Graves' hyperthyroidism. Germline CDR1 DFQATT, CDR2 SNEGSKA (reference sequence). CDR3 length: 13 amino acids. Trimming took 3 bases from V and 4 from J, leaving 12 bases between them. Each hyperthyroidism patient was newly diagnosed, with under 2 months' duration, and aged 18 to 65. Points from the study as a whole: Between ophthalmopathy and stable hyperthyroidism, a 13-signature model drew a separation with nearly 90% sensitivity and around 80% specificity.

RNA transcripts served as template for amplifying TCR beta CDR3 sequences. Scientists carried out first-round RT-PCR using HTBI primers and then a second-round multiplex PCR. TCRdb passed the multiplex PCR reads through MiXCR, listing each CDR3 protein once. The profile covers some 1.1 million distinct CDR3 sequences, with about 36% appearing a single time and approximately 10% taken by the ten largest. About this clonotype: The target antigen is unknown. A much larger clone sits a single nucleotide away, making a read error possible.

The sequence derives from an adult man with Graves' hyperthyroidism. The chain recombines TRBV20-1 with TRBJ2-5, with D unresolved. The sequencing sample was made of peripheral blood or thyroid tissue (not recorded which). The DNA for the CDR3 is TGCAGTGCTAGGTCGGCGGTCGGAGAGACCCAGTACTTC. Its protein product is CSARSAVGETQYF.